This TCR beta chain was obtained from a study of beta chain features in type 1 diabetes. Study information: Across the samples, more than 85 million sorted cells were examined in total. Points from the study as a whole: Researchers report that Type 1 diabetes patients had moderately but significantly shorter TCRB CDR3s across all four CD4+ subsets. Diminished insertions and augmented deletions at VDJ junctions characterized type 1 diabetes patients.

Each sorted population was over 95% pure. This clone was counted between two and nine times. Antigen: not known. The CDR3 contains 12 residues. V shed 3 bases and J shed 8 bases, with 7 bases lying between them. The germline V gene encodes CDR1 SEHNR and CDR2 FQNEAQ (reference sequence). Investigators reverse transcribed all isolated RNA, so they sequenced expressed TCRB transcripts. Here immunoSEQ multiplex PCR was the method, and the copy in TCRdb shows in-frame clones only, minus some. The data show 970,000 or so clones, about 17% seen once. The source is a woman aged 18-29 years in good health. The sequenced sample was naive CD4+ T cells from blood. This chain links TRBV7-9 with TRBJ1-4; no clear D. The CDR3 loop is CASSFVGEKLFF. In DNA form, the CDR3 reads TGTGCCAGCAGCTTTGTCGGAGAAAAACTGTTTTTT.